This is a list of T cell receptor beta chains from one sample in a study of sequential checkpoint blockade in melanoma. TCRdb's copy holds only in-frame clones and misses some; the assay was immunoSEQ multiplex PCR. The sample includes approximately 10,000 clones, roughly 73% of them seen just once. Sequencing was performed on CD8+ T cells sorted from blood (inferred from file names), taken from a patient given nivolumab and ipilimumab in sequence. Every receptor here comes from a human donor with melanoma. The CDR3 runs from the conserved cysteine through the conserved F or W. A D gene is named only where the DNA matches it firmly. Clone size is not always given. Where it is, it says once, few, many or a class for expanded clones.

>TRBJ2-5|TRBV27|.|.
CASSGGQSTQETQYF
TGTGCCAGCAGTGGGGGACAATCAACACAAGAGACCCAGTACTTC
>TRBJ1-1|TRBV7-8|.|.
CASSLPQGLNTEAFF
TGTGCCAGCAGCTTACCTCAGGGGCTGAACACTGAAGCTTTCTTT
>TRBJ2-7|TRBV9|TRBD1|once
CASSVEQGAYEQYF
TGTGCCAGCAGCGTAGAACAGGGGGCCTACGAGCAGTACTTC
>TRBJ1-1|TRBV16|.|.
CASSPPGAPNTEAFF
TGTGCCAGCAGCCCACCAGGGGCTCCGAACACTGAAGCTTTCTTT
>TRBJ1-1|TRBV10-2|.|.
CASNKGVEGTEAFF
TGCGCCAGCAACAAGGGGGTTGAGGGAACTGAAGCTTTCTTT
>TRBJ2-1|TRBV27|TRBD2|few
CASISGGSYNEQFF
TGTGCCAGCATTAGCGGGGGATCCTACAATGAGCAGTTCTTC
>TRBJ1-2|TRBV19|.|.
CCTGSNVNGYTF
TGCTGTACAGGGAGTAACGTAAATGGCTACACCTTC
>TRBJ2-4|TRBV18|.|.
CASSPGPSKNIQYF
TGTGCCAGCTCACCAGGGCCCTCCAAAAACATTCAGTACTTC
>TRBJ2-3|TRBV10-1|TRBD2|few
CASSKGTSHTDTQYF
TGCGCCAGCAGTAAGGGGACTAGCCACACAGATACGCAGTATTTT
>TRBJ1-1|TRBV4-1|.|.
CASSQAGGAEAFF
TGCGCCAGCAGCCAAGCGGGGGGCGCTGAAGCTTTCTTT
>TRBJ2-1|TRBV6-6|TRBD1|.
CASSFSDRGSSNEQFF
TGTGCCAGCAGTTTCTCGGACAGGGGATCTAGCAATGAGCAGTTCTTC
>TRBJ2-5|TRBV2|TRBD2|.
CASRSPGLAGGRGETQYF
TGTGCCAGCAGGAGTCCGGGACTAGCGGGGGGCCGGGGTGAGACCCAGTACTTC
>TRBJ1-1|TRBV6-5|.|.
CASTNGGRGGTEAFF
TGTGCCAGCACTAACGGGGGGAGGGGAGGCACTGAAGCTTTCTTT
>TRBJ2-1|TRBV6-5|.|.
CASSSGDSYNEQFF
TGTGCCAGCAGTTCCGGGGACTCCTACAATGAGCAGTTCTTC
>TRBJ1-2|TRBV5-1|.|few
CASSLGQGYTF
TGCGCCAGCAGCTTGGGCCAGGGCTACACCTTC
>TRBJ1-1|TRBV12-5|.|medium-sized
CASGFGSSMNTEAFF
TGTGCTAGTGGTTTCGGGTCCTCTATGAACACTGAAGCTTTCTTT
>TRBJ2-3|TRBV14|.|.
CASSPWANTDTQYF
TGTGCCAGCAGCCCCTGGGCCAACACAGATACGCAGTATTTT
>TRBJ1-1|TRBV30|.|.
CAWSDDSLTEAFF
TGTGCCTGGAGTGATGACAGCCTAACTGAAGCTTTCTTT
>TRBJ1-2|TRBV14|.|.
CASSQEGGYPYGYTF
TGTGCCAGCAGCCAAGAGGGGGGATACCCCTATGGCTACACCTTC
>TRBJ2-1|TRBV7-9|.|.
CASSLEMGHNEQFF
TGTGCCAGCAGCTTAGAAATGGGCCACAATGAGCAGTTCTTC
>TRBJ1-3|TRBV5-6|.|.
CASSLAWAGPTPGNTIYF
TGTGCCAGCAGCTTGGCTTGGGCAGGGCCTACGCCTGGAAACACCATATATTTT
>TRBJ2-6|TRBV4-2|.|large
CASSQDWSSGANVLTF
TGTGCCAGCAGCCAAGATTGGAGCTCTGGGGCCAACGTCCTGACTTTC
>TRBJ2-7|TRBV4-2|.|.
CASSPDTGSYEQYF
TGTGCCAGCAGCCCCGACACGGGGTCCTACGAGCAGTACTTC
>TRBJ2-1|TRBV7-9|.|.
CASSSPWTSSFF
TGTGCCAGCAGCTCCCCTTGGACTTCATCGTTCTTC